A selection of T cell receptor beta chains follows, all from one sample in a study of PD-1 blockade in classical Hodgkin lymphoma. Sequencing was performed with immunoSEQ multiplex PCR; in TCRdb, only in-frame clones are kept and a portion is missing. The repertoire holds about 46,000 clones, 65% to 85% seen once, with approximately 10% in the top ten. Sample: peripheral blood mononuclear cells (PBMCs), taken at baseline. The receptors here all came from a human donor with classical Hodgkin lymphoma. Each CDR3 is given with its conserved first and last residue.

TRBJ1-2,TRBV2,CASGPFTSGARGYTF
TRBJ1-1,TRBV5-1,CASSWMARGVGTEAFF
TRBJ2-3,TRBV5-1,CASSLAGGNPDTQYF
TRBJ2-7,TRBV5-5,CASSPGGVAFREQYF
TRBJ1-6,TRBV5-4,CASMRSGTSPLHF
TRBJ2-5,TRBV5-1,CASSLAQGAQETQYF
TRBJ2-7,TRBV12-5,CASGLVLMAEQYF
TRBJ2-3,TRBV5-1,CASSLRSGQDTDTQYF
TRBJ2-7,TRBV30,CAWRDTYEQYF
TRBJ2-5,TRBV11-2,CASRWLAGGETQYF
TRBJ1-5,TRBV7-9,CASSPDTSGSNQPQHF
TRBJ1-1,TRBV19,CASSIPIGPRNTEAFF
TRBJ1-2,TRBV6-5,CASSFSSGGGYGYTF
TRBJ1-2,TRBV6-5,CAIFSGYGYTF
TRBJ2-1,TRBV21-1,CASLKRGRIKPDNEQFF
TRBJ1-1,TRBV18,CASSEGQMNTEAFF
TRBJ2-2,TRBV27,CASRPLGDRGITGELFF
TRBJ1-2,TRBV7-9,CASSLDSSMHGYTF
TRBJ2-7,TRBV14,CASSHWGAHEQYF
TRBJ1-5,TRBV5-1,CASSLAGDYSNQPQHF
TRBJ2-7,TRBV5-4,CASSLVGTGVYEQYF
TRBJ2-1,TRBV6-5,CASNKTEASCNEQFF
TRBJ1-2,TRBV29-1,CSVSGQGATYGYTF
TRBJ1-4,TRBV2,CASCQDATNEKLFF
TRBJ1-1,TRBV19,CASSPGGANTEAFF
TRBJ2-2,TRBV19,CASQGLAERTGELFF
TRBJ2-2,TRBV5-1,CASSLGGGANTGELFF